The 31 T cell receptor beta chains reported below all come from one sample, sequenced in a study of T cells in Graves' hyperthyroidism and ophthalmopathy. Regions amplified from RNA transcripts were the TCR beta CDR3 regions. First-round RT-PCR targeting the TCR CDR3 was performed with the HTBI primer set. TCRdb re-called the multiplex PCR reads with MiXCR, one entry per CDR3 protein. The sample lists about 680,000 distinct CDR3 sequences, roughly a third seen once, with less than 40% in the top ten. Sequenced sample: blood. The receptor source for this set is a woman aged 40 to 50 with Graves' hyperthyroidism.

This clonotype has just a few counts. The chain links TRBV4-3 to TRBJ1-2; TRBD1 matches 9 bases. Per germline, CDR1 LGHNA and CDR2 YSLEER. The CDR3 is made up of 15 amino acids. V was clipped by 0 bases and J by 7 bases; unmatched bases: 6. In nucleotides, the CDR3 is TGCGCCAGCAGCCAAGAAGGACAGGGGAATACTGGCTACACCTTC. It translates to CASSQEGQGNTGYTF.

This clonotype has at least ten counts. The chain combines TRBV7-9 with TRBJ1-1; D gene ambiguous. CDR1 and CDR2 from the germline V gene are SEHNR and FQNEAQ (reference sequence). Trimming cost V 5 bases and J 7 bases, with 14 bases left between them. The CDR3 is 13 amino acids. The CDR3 DNA reads TGTGCCAGCAGCCGAGGAGACTCATTTGAAGCTTTCTTT. It yields the protein CASSRGDSFEAFF.

The chain recombines TRBV7-2 with TRBJ2-7; D might be TRBD1 (6 bases). The V gene lost 0 bases and the J gene lost 3 bases, with 12 bases spanning the gap. The CDR3 length is 15 residues. Germline V gives CDR1 SGHTA, CDR2 FQGNSA. CDR3 sequence: CASSLAWGPGYEQYF. DNA of the CDR3: TGTGCCAGCAGCTTAGCCTGGGGGCCCGGCTACGAGCAGTACTTC. The full variable domain, with the rest looked up from reference TRBV7-2 and TRBJ2-7, is GAGVSQSPSNKVTEKGKDVELRCDPISGHTALYWYRQSLGQGLEFLIYFQGNSAPDKSGLPSDRFSAERTGGSVSTLTIQRTQQEDSAVYLCASSLAWGPGYEQYFGPGTRLTVT.

This clonotype has just a few counts. The chain combines TRBV6-1 with TRBJ2-5; 10 bases match TRBD1. The CDR3 runs to 16 residues. Germline loops: CDR1 MNHNS, CDR2 SASEGT. With 0 bases clipped from V and 5 bases from J, the junction kept 6 bases outside the gene matches. The DNA for the CDR3 is TGTGCCAGCAGTGAAGCGGCGACAGGGGGCCGGGAGACCCAGTACTTC. This translates into CASSEAATGGRETQYF.

The CDR3 DNA follows: TGTGCCAGTACCGGGACAGCAAACATTCAGTACTTC. Amino acids: CASTGTANIQYF. This chain connects TRBV19 to TRBJ2-4; the match to TRBD1 covers 7 bases. This CDR3 comprises 12 residues. Germline CDR1 and CDR2: LNHDA and SQIVND (reference sequence). V lost 7 bases and J lost 6; bases outside the gene matches: 3.

The rearrangement joins TRBV29-1 to TRBJ2-7; the D is unclear. The CDR3 runs to 14 residues. The germline V gene has CDR1 SQVTM and CDR2 ANQGSEA. V dropped 0 bases and J dropped 2 bases, with 11 bases sitting between them. The CDR3 region has the DNA TGCAGCGTTGAAGATCGAGCCCGGCCCTACGAGCAGTACTTC. Protein: CSVEDRARPYEQYF.

Turning to this clonotype: A much larger clone lies one base from this, so it may be a read error. This rearrangement joins TRBV20-1 to TRBJ2-5; no clear D gene. The CDR3 extends over 12 amino acids. CDR1 DFQATT and CDR2 SNEGSKA come from the germline V gene (reference sequence). The germline V and J ends were trimmed by 0 bases and 7 bases, with 9 bases remaining between them. The CDR3: CSAREGKGTQYF. The CDR3 nucleotides are TGCAGTGCTAGAGAGGGGAAAGGGACCCAGTACTTC.

This clonotype was found once. The junction differs from germline at one of its ends, possibly a read error. This chain joins TRBV7-9 and TRBJ2-7, with D tentatively TRBD2 (6 bases). CDR1 and CDR2 (germline): SEHNR, FQNEAQ (reference sequence). The CDR3 has 14 amino acids. Here the CDR3 reads CARSLGGGPYEQYF. The CDR3 DNA is TGTGCCCGCAGCTTGGGGGGAGGCCCCTACGAGCAGTACTTC.

V usage is TRBV20-1 and J usage is TRBJ1-1, with 12 bases fitting TRBD1. This CDR3 contains 15 residues. V shed 8 bases and J 1 base; nucleotides not matched to a gene: 8. The germline V gene encodes CDR1 DFQATT and CDR2 SNEGSKA (reference sequence). CDR3 bases: TGCAGTTTATATTCGGGACAGGGGGCGAACACTGAAGCTTTCTTT. This sequence encodes CSLYSGQGANTEAFF.

As concerns this clonotype: A much larger clone differs from this one at a single base, so this may be a read error. Given the absence of the conserved phenylalanine or tryptophan at the CDR3 end, a read error is likely. The CDR3 DNA reads as TGTGCCACCAGGACAGGGAATGGCTACACCTCC. As protein: CATRTGNGYTS. V usage is TRBV15 and J usage is TRBJ1-2; 7 bases are shared with TRBD1. The CDR3 is 11 residues long. V lost 6 bases to trimming and J lost 6 bases; unmatched junction nucleotides: 1. Germline lookup yields CDR1 LNHNV and CDR2 YYDKDF (reference sequence).

This clonotype was counted between two and nine times. This chain links TRBV7-9 with TRBJ1-1, with D possibly TRBD1 on 6 matching bases. Between the trimmed V and J ends, which lost 4 bases and 12 bases, there was a span of 15 bases. The CDR3 consists of 12 residues. The germline gives CDR1 SEHNR, CDR2 FQNEAQ (reference sequence). This CDR3 reads CASSSDRRRTFF. The DNA for the CDR3 is TGTGCCAGCAGCTCGGACAGACGTAGGACTTTCTTT.

This clonotype has more than one count but fewer than ten. V and J are TRBV5-1 and TRBJ1-1; TRBD1 matches 8 bases. The CDR3 is 16 amino acids. The V gene's germline CDR1 is SGHRS and CDR2 YFSETQ. V gave up 0 bases and J gave up 1 base; unmatched junction bases: 5. The CDR3 sequence is CASSLDTTGANTEAFF. The CDR3 DNA reads as TGCGCCAGCAGCTTGGATACGACAGGGGCGAACACTGAAGCTTTCTTT. Drawing the rest from reference TRBV5-1 and TRBJ1-1, the complete variable domain is KAGVTQTPRYLIKTRGQQVTLSCSPISGHRSVSWYQQTPGQGLQFLFEYFSETQRNKGNFPGRFSGRQFSNSRSEMNVSTLELGDSALYLCASSLDTTGANTEAFFGQGTRLTVV.

The chain employs TRBV27 and TRBJ2-7; D is uncertain. The germline gives CDR1 MNHEY, CDR2 SMNVEV (reference sequence). V gave up 4 bases and J gave up 5 bases, with 6 bases separating them. This CDR3 has 11 amino acids. The CDR3 sequence: CASSYFHEQYF. CDR3 nucleotide sequence: TGTGCCAGCAGTTACTTCCACGAGCAGTACTTC.

The rearrangement links TRBV18 to TRBJ1-2; a weak D match, TRBD1 (6 bases). This CDR3 spans 15 amino acids. Germline CDR1 is KGHSH and CDR2 is LQKENI. The V end was cut by 2 bases, the J end by 3 bases, with 13 bases between. The CDR3 loop reads CASSPGSGVDYGYTF. CDR3 coding DNA: TGTGCCAGCTCACCAGGGTCAGGGGTCGACTATGGCTACACCTTC.

This clonotype has just a few counts. V is TRBV27 and J is TRBJ1-6, with D perhaps matching TRBD1 (5 bases). The CDR3 length is 16 residues. Per germline, CDR1 MNHEY and CDR2 SMNVEV (reference sequence). V was cut by 5 bases and J by 8 bases, with 19 bases left in between. Written as DNA, the CDR3 is TGTGCCAGCAGTCCCCGGGGGACTAGGGTTCATTCACCCCTCCACTTT. Its protein product is CASSPRGTRVHSPLHF.

This chain joins TRBV19 and TRBJ2-7, with D perhaps TRBD1 or TRBD2 (6 bases each). V dropped 5 bases and J dropped 3 bases, with 17 bases sitting between them. The CDR3 is 15 amino acids. The germline V gene encodes CDR1 LNHDA and CDR2 SQIVND (reference sequence). In DNA form, the CDR3 reads TGTGCCAGTAGTCGTAGACAGGTCGGGGGCTACGAGCAGTACTTC. It translates to CASSRRQVGGYEQYF.

The chain joins TRBV29-1 to TRBJ2-7; 8 nucleotides align to TRBD1. There are 12 residues in the CDR3. CDR1 and CDR2 (germline): SQVTM, ANQGSEA. V shed 7 bases and J 3 bases; nucleotides not matched to a gene: 5. The DNA of the CDR3 is TGCAGCGCTCGACAGGGGAACTACGAGCAGTACTTC. Translating gives CSARQGNYEQYF.

This clonotype has only a few counts. The chain employs TRBV6-2 or TRBV6-3 and TRBJ1-6, with unresolved D. Germline-derived CDR1 and CDR2 are MNHEY and SVGEGT. The CDR3 consists of 14 residues. V dropped 2 bases and J dropped 8 bases, with 10 bases sitting between them. CDR3 nucleotides: TGTGCCAGCAGTTACAACATCCCTGATTCACCCCTCCACTTT. Encoded protein: CASSYNIPDSPLHF.

Ten or more counts support this clonotype. The rearrangement links TRBV6-1 to TRBJ2-7; 7 positions agree with TRBD2. Germline V gives CDR1 MNHNS, CDR2 SASEGT. The CDR3 contains 13 residues. The J segment lost 2 bases and the V segment lost 2 bases, leaving 0 bases of the junction unmatched. The CDR3 spells CASSESGTYEQYF. The DNA of the CDR3 is TGTGCCAGCAGTGAAAGCGGGACCTACGAGCAGTACTTC.

As concerns this clonotype: This may come from a read error, since a much larger clone is one base off. The chain uses TRBV24-1 and TRBJ1-2, with 9 bases aligning to TRBD1. Trimming at V came to 6 bases and at J to 2 bases, leaving 6 bases not matched to a gene. Germline-derived CDR1 and CDR2 are KGHDR and SFDVKD. This CDR3 spans 15 amino acids. Written as DNA, the CDR3 is TGTGCCACCAGTTACTCCGGGACAGGGAACTATGGCTACACCTTC. This codes for CATSYSGTGNYGYTF.

Comments on this clonotype: A much larger clone lies a single base off, so this may be a read error. This chain links TRBV7-2 with TRBJ1-2; unclear D gene. There are 15 residues in the CDR3. Per the germline V gene, CDR1 is SGHTA and CDR2 is FQGNSA. V was clipped by 6 bases and J by 8 bases, with 22 bases between them. DNA for the CDR3: TGTGCCAGCAGTGAATTCACCGGGCCCCTGGGCGGCTACACCTTC. Its translation is CASSEFTGPLGGYTF.

The chain employs TRBV10-3 and TRBJ1-2; perhaps TRBD1 as D (6 bases). Between the trimmed V and J ends, which lost 10 bases and 0 bases, there was a span of 21 bases. The germline V gene encodes CDR1 ENHRY and CDR2 SYGVKD. The CDR3 contains 16 residues. The CDR3 reads CASAKGNWDTNYGYTF. The CDR3 bases are TGTGCCAGCGCTAAAGGGAACTGGGACACTAACTATGGCTACACCTTC.

V is TRBV6-5 and J is TRBJ2-5, with 8 bases that match TRBD2. Germline V gives CDR1 MNHEY, CDR2 SVGAGI. With 4 bases clipped from V and 0 bases from J, the junction kept 4 bases outside the gene matches. The CDR3 is 15 amino acids. In DNA form, the CDR3 reads TGTGCCAGCAGTTTAAACGGGGGGGACCAAGAGACCCAGTACTTC. It yields the protein CASSLNGGDQETQYF.

V and J are TRBV10-2 and TRBJ2-5, with D possibly matching TRBD1 (6 bases). The DNA matches TRBJ1-1 better at its end, which makes the J call doubtful. Germline V lookup: CDR1 WSHSY, CDR2 SAAADI. The CDR3 runs 12 residues. CDR3 nucleotide sequence: TGCGCCAGCAGGGCCGGGGGCCCTGAAGCTTTCTTT. Translated, it gives CASRAGGPEAFF.

V is TRBV10-3 and J is TRBJ1-2; D unclear. The CDR3 has 15 residues. Germline CDR1 reads ENHRY; CDR2 reads SYGVKD. The ends were cut back, 10 bases at V and 0 bases at J, with 18 bases in the middle. The CDR3 DNA is TGTGCCAGCAGAGTCAGGACCGATACTAACTATGGCTACACCTTC. Translation gives CASRVRTDTNYGYTF.

The rearrangement joins TRBV27 to TRBJ1-5; D is uncertain. The germline V and J ends were trimmed by 1 base and 1 base, with 11 bases remaining between them. This CDR3 region has 16 residues. CDR1 is MNHEY, CDR2 SMNVEV, per germline (reference sequence). The CDR3, as DNA: TGTGCCAGCAGTTTATTCTCGAGGGAGAGCAATCAGCCCCAGCATTTT. It translates to CASSLFSRESNQPQHF.

Note on this clonotype: A much larger clone is a single base away; this may be a read error. V gene TRBV25-1 combines with J gene TRBJ1-1; possibly TRBD1 for D (5 bases). Looked up from germline, CDR1 is MGHDK and CDR2 is SYGVNS. The CDR3 runs 14 residues. The CDR3 loop reads CASSESAGVTESFF. The CDR3 nucleotides read TGTGCCAGCAGTGAATCAGCGGGGGTCACTGAATCTTTCTTT.

V and J are TRBV2 and TRBJ1-3; TRBD1 matches at 8 bases. The CDR3 is 15 residues long. Trimming cost V 8 bases and J 2 bases; bases outside gene matches: 8. From germline, CDR1 is SNHLY and CDR2 FYNNEI. The chain's CDR3 is CASFLGQETGNTIYF. CDR3 DNA sequence: TGTGCCAGCTTTCTGGGACAGGAGACTGGAAACACCATATATTTT.

With regard to this clonotype: Given a much more abundant clone one base away, this may be a read error. This chain joins TRBV11-1 and TRBJ2-7; a weak D match, TRBD2 (5 bases). The germline V gene encodes CDR1 SGHAT and CDR2 FQDESV (reference sequence). Trimming pared 0 bases from V and 3 bases from J, leaving 12 bases between. The CDR3 contains 15 residues. The CDR3: CASSLATPSLYEQYF. CDR3 sequence (DNA): TGTGCCAGCAGCTTAGCGACCCCTAGCCTCTACGAGCAGTACTTC.

This chain uses TRBV10-3 with TRBJ2-1; perhaps TRBD2 as D (5 bases). This CDR3 has 13 residues. Trimming shortened V by 0 bases and J by 10 bases, and 10 bases separated the two germline ends. Germline V gene sequence: CDR1 ENHRY, CDR2 SYGVKD. In nucleotides, the CDR3 is TGTGCCATCAGTGAGTCGGAGGTCGGGGAGCAGTTCTTC. It translates to CAISESEVGEQFF.

This clonotype has more than one count but fewer than ten. This chain links TRBV7-9 with TRBJ1-1; D remains unclear. CDR3 length: 14 amino acids. Germline CDR1 is SEHNR and CDR2 is FQNEAQ (reference sequence). Trimming left V 3 bases short and J 5 bases short, with 13 bases between. The CDR3 loop is CASSFGGGGTEAFF. The DNA of the CDR3 is TGTGCCAGCAGCTTCGGAGGAGGCGGAACTGAAGCTTTCTTT. The full variable domain, rest sourced from reference TRBV7-9 and TRBJ1-1, is DTGVSQNPRHKITKRGQNVTFRCDPISEHNRLYWYRQTLGQGPEFLTYFQNEAQLEKSRLLSDRFSAERPKGSFSTLEIQRTEQGDSAMYLCASSFGGGGTEAFFGQGTRLTVV.